This T cell receptor beta chain was captured by sequencing in a study of T cell responses to AZD1222 COVID-19 vaccine. For the study at large: Second-dose intervals near 4 or 12 weeks were combined. Study-wide points: Vaccine-related CD4 TCRs covered spike, predominating at 160-218 and 743-854. Clonal diversity may have been underestimated, and the donors were mostly white British, with more females than males.

The CDR3 length is 16 residues. Between the trimmed V and J ends, which lost 4 bases and 0 bases, there was a span of 13 bases. Germline CDR1 reads SGDLS; CDR2 reads YYNGEE. As concerns this clone: Its cognate antigen is unknown.

Using immunoSEQ multiplex PCR, the repertoire was profiled, and TCRdb retains in-frame clones only, with some absent. The table includes 85,000 or so clones, about 87% detected once. This material consisted of peripheral blood, taken on day 0 of AZD1222 vaccination. The chain has TRBV9 and TRBJ2-2; D gene uncertain. The sequence came from an adult in good health. CDR3 sequence (DNA): TGTGCCAGCAGCCCTCCCGTACTCGCGAACACCGGGGAGCTGTTTTTT. It encodes CASSPPVLANTGELFF.